This T cell receptor beta chain was observed in a study of CD8 T cells in ankylosing spondylitis. General study findings and limits: One TCR beta motif, made up of 7 or 8 highly homologous variants, appeared characteristic of ankylosing spondylitis blood. Clones tied to disease were said to be significantly enriched in matched ankylosing spondylitis synovial fluid.

Using quantitative 5'-RACE with molecular barcodes, the authors made TCR beta libraries. One entry per CDR3 protein, called by TCRdb with MiXCR from the 5' RACE reads. The sample has some 450,000 distinct CDR3 sequences, 15% to 20% seen once. Per germline, CDR1 ENHRY and CDR2 SYGVKD. CDR3 length: 13 residues. V gave up 6 bases and J gave up 2 bases, with 10 bases separating them. This clonotype has just a few counts. What it binds is unknown. The chain employs TRBV10-3 and TRBJ1-1; D perhaps matches TRBD1 (6 bases). The origin of this receptor is a male donor with ankylosing spondylitis. The material sequenced was blood, either unsorted or a sorted T cell fraction (not recorded which). CDR3 sequence reads: CAISPTGNTEAFF. CDR3 sequence (DNA): TGTGCCATCAGCCCGACAGGAAACACTGAAGCTTTCTTT.